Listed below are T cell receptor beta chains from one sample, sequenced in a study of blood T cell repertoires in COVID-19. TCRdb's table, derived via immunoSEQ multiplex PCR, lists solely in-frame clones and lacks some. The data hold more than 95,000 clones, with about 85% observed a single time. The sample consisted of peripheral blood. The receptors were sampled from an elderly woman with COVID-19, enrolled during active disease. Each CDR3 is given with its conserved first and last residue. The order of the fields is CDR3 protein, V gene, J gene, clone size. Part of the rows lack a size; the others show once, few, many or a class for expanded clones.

CASSQVGGAPGEKLFF,TRBV7-8,TRBJ1-4,.
CASSDYTDTQYF,TRBV2,TRBJ2-3,few
CASSLRQGQEAGNTIYF,TRBV4-1,TRBJ1-3,.
CASTYKTSGGIQYF,TRBV19,TRBJ2-4,.
CASSSPGTGTDTQYF,TRBV5-1,TRBJ2-3,.
CASSLGPLAGKETQYF,TRBV13,TRBJ2-5,.
CASSPGGVEKLFF,TRBV7-8,TRBJ1-4,few
CASIRGTGNTIYF,TRBV12-3/TRBV12-4,TRBJ1-3,once
CSATGGSNEQFF,TRBV29-1,TRBJ2-1,.
CASSLGSGSRGETQYF,TRBV5-1,TRBJ2-5,.
CASSFGTSGSQETQYF,TRBV5-4,TRBJ2-5,.
CATRTSGRRNEQFF,TRBV10-3,TRBJ2-1,.
CASSYPRDLAEPTSTDTQYF,TRBV6-2/TRBV6-3,TRBJ2-3,.
CSGTEGTGELFF,TRBV29-1,TRBJ2-2,.
CASSAARGEQFF,TRBV11-2,TRBJ2-1,.
CASSIDSNQPQHF,TRBV5-4,TRBJ1-5,.
CASSPEGAHTEAFF,TRBV18,TRBJ1-1,.
CASSRRLAGSVYNEQFF,TRBV27,TRBJ2-1,.
CASMAGYEKLFF,TRBV2,TRBJ1-4,few
CASSARNTIYF,TRBV28,TRBJ1-3,.
CSASEPQGLGNEQFF,TRBV20-1,TRBJ2-1,.
CASSLRGGATDTQYF,TRBV5-6,TRBJ2-3,.
CASSQGQGMGYEQYF,TRBV18,TRBJ2-7,.
CASSPQGYGELFF,TRBV6-2/TRBV6-3,TRBJ2-2,.
CASSSGDRLNNEQFF,TRBV19,TRBJ2-1,.
CASSHGTGRSEQYF,TRBV4-1,TRBJ2-7,.
CASSPRETQYF,TRBV6-2/TRBV6-3,TRBJ2-5,.
CASSSESKRTEAFF,TRBV11-2,TRBJ1-1,once
CASRLQGPVQPQHF,TRBV19,TRBJ1-5,.
CASSNPRPTLRAKGYEQYF,TRBV21-1,TRBJ2-7,.
CASSRGTGPEAFF,TRBV7-9,TRBJ1-1,.
CASSSPGGRLAYEQYF,TRBV28,TRBJ2-7,few
CASSLGQIYQPQHF,TRBV7-2,TRBJ1-5,.
CASSQEWGGRTDTQYF,TRBV4-3,TRBJ2-3,.
CASMNRGQNYGYTF,TRBV2,TRBJ1-2,.
CASRYKPIRETQYF,TRBV5-8,TRBJ2-5,few
CASSSQGKGAEAFF,TRBV6-5,TRBJ1-1,.
CASSQDRDRTSEQYF,TRBV14,TRBJ2-7,.
CASSQDYRGEQYF,TRBV3-1/TRBV3-2,TRBJ2-7,.